The present entry profiles one TCR beta chain with its context. V was clipped by 1 base and J by 0 bases, with 7 bases between them. This CDR3 spans 14 amino acids. Germline CDR1 reads SGHRS; CDR2 reads YFSETQ. Method: immunoSEQ multiplex PCR; TCRdb's copy keeps in-frame clones and lacks some. Among fewer than 55,000 clones listed, roughly 80% were seen once. This entry belongs to a study of OX40 agonist ivuxolimab in advanced cancers. As for the study in general: Ivuxolimab, which is an agonistic anti-OX40 (CD134) antibody, was administered to the patients.

The input for sequencing was CD4+ or CD8+ T cells sorted from blood, taken in a trial of the OX40 agonist ivuxolimab. The genes are TRBV5-1 and TRBJ2-5; D uncertain. This TCR was sampled from an adult with an advanced solid tumor such as melanoma, head and neck, liver or kidney cancer. For the CDR3, the DNA is TGCGCCAGCAGCTTGCGGCGGAACCAAGAGACCCAGTACTTC. Its protein is CASSLRRNQETQYF.